These 8 T cell receptor beta chains were all obtained from the same sample, sequenced in a study of vaccination and CD4 T cells after COVID-19. The antigens these receptors bind are not known. Sequenced with the Oncomine TCR Beta short-read assay was DNA taken from cultured CD4+ T cells. Via MiXCR, TCRdb re-called the PCR reads, giving one row per CDR3 protein. The table includes around 17,000 distinct CDR3 sequences, 35% to 40% detected once. Described treatment: approximately 9-day PBMC culture with coronavirus spike peptide pools or control peptides (ViraFEST assay). Sequencing was performed on CD4+ T cells from blood, cultured in vitro. The source is a human donor who had recovered from COVID-19.

The genes are TRBV7-9 and TRBJ1-1, with no clear D. The CDR3 runs to 15 residues. Trimming pared 0 bases from V and 8 bases from J, leaving 16 bases between. CDR1 SEHNR and CDR2 FQNEAQ come from the germline V gene (reference sequence). The DNA of the CDR3 is TGTGCCAGCAGCTTAGCTCTAAATGCGAGGGCAGAAGCTTTCTTT. This sequence encodes CASSLALNARAEAFF.

This clonotype was picked up a small number of times. The chain's CDR3 is CASSLTGGEFGQPQHF. The CDR3 region has the DNA TGTGCCAGCAGCTTAACGGGCGGGGAGTTCGGTCAGCCCCAGCATTTT. The chain joins TRBV7-2 to TRBJ1-5; D is undetermined. There are 16 residues in the CDR3. In germline, CDR1 is SGHTA, CDR2 FQGNSA. Trimming stripped 2 bases from V and 6 bases from J, with 17 bases between.

This sequence joins TRBV2 and TRBJ2-1, with D hard to call. CDR1 is SNHLY and CDR2 is FYNNEI in the germline V gene. This CDR3 region has 12 residues. V lost 3 bases and J lost 11, with 11 bases in between. The CDR3 region has the DNA TGTGCCAGCAGTGACGGTGTAAATAAGCAGTTCTTC. This gives the protein CASSDGVNKQFF.

This clonotype has more than one count but fewer than ten. The chain has TRBV24-1 and TRBJ2-3; D is unresolved. Germline V gene sequence: CDR1 KGHDR, CDR2 SFDVKD. This CDR3 is built from 13 residues. Trimming took 8 bases from V and 3 from J, leaving 11 bases between them. Here the CDR3 reads CATNGYGTDTQYF. The CDR3 nucleotides read TGTGCCACCAACGGGTATGGTACAGATACGCAGTATTTT.

This rearrangement joins TRBV6-2 or TRBV6-3 to TRBJ2-6, with unresolved D. The CDR3 is made up of 14 amino acids. From germline, CDR1 is MNHEY and CDR2 SVGEGT. Trimming stripped 7 bases from V and 1 base from J, with 8 bases between. The DNA for the CDR3 is TGTGCCAGCAAAAGATCGTCTGGGGCCAACGTCCTGACTTTC. Its translation is CASKRSSGANVLTF.

This clonotype is medium-sized. This chain uses TRBV15 with TRBJ1-2; 12 nucleotides match TRBD1. The germline gives CDR1 LNHNV, CDR2 YYDKDF (reference sequence). This CDR3 is 17 amino acids long. Trimming cost V 5 bases and J 4 bases; bases outside gene matches: 11. The CDR3 bases are TGTGCCACCAGCTCCGGGACAGGGGGCGTGTTTGGCTATGGCTACACCTTC. Its translation is CATSSGTGGVFGYGYTF.

This clonotype was seen more than once but under ten times. J is TRBJ1-2 and V is TRBV6-5; D might be TRBD1 (6 bases). Germline CDR1 and CDR2: MNHEY and SVGAGI. This CDR3 has 14 amino acids. Between the trimmed V and J ends, which lost 2 bases and 8 bases, there was a span of 15 bases. Written as DNA, the CDR3 is TGTGCCAGCAGTTACGAAAGGACAGATGAGGGCTACACCTTC. Translation gives CASSYERTDEGYTF.

The V and J genes are TRBV6-2 or TRBV6-3 and TRBJ1-2, with unresolved D. The CDR3 covers 13 residues. CDR1 is MNHEY, CDR2 SVGEGT, per germline. The V end lost 5 bases, the J end lost 12 bases, and 19 bases lay between the germline ends. The CDR3 DNA sequence: TGTGCCAGCAGTCCCCGAGCCGGCGATAAACACACCTTC. Residues: CASSPRAGDKHTF.